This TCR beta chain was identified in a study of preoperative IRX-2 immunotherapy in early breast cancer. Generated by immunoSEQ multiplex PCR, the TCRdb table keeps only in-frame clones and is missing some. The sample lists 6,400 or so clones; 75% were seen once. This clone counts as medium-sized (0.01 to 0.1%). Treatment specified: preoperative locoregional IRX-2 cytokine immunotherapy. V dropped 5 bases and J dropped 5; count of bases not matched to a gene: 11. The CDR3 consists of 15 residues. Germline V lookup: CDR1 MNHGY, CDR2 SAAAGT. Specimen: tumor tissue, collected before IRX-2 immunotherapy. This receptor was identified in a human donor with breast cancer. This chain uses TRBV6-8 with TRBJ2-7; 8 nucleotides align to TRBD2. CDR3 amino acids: CASSTPRGGAHEQYF. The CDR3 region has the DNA TGTGCCAGCAGTACCCCACGGGGGGGGGCCCACGAGCAGTACTTC.